This entry lists 16 T cell receptor beta chains sequenced from one sample in a study of control samples from healthy donors and cancer patients. Using immunoSEQ multiplex PCR, the repertoire was profiled, and TCRdb retains in-frame clones only, with some absent. The repertoire holds 130,000 to 150,000 clones, around 86% seen once, with 4.9% in the top ten. Sequencing was performed on blood. These TCRs come from a man aged 25 to 40 in good health.

This chain links TRBV5-4 with TRBJ2-5; 12 bases are shared with TRBD2. The germline gives CDR1 SGHNT, CDR2 YYREEE (reference sequence). Trimming took 3 bases from V and 5 from J; bases not matched to a gene: 17. The CDR3 has 19 amino acids. CDR3 sequence (DNA): TGTGCCAGCAGCTCCCTAGCGGGGGGGCCGGGTGTATCGATGGAGACCCAGTACTTC. Translated, it gives CASSSLAGGPGVSMETQYF. The full variable domain, with the rest looked up from reference TRBV5-4 and TRBJ2-5, is ETGVTQSPTHLIKTRGQQVTLRCSSQSGHNTVSWYQQALGQGPQFIFQYYREEENGRGNFPPRFSGLQFPNYSSELNVNALELDDSALYLCASSSLAGGPGVSMETQYFGPGTRLLVL.

The chain combines TRBV25-1 with TRBJ2-7; 7 positions agree with TRBD1. The V gene end was trimmed by 4 bases and the J gene end by 4 bases; junction bases not matched to a gene: 1. Germline CDR1 MGHDK, CDR2 SYGVNS. The length of the CDR3 is 12 residues. The chain's CDR3 is CASSGQGYEQYF. CDR3 sequence (DNA): TGTGCCAGCAGTGGACAGGGTTACGAGCAGTACTTC.

The chain recombines TRBV21-1 with TRBJ1-1. TRBV21-1 is classified as a pseudogene. The length of the CDR3 is 16 residues. CDR3 nucleotides: TGTGCCAGCAGCAAAGCGCTAGCCCAGGTGAACACTGAAGCTTTCTTT. Translated: CASSKALAQVNTEAFF.

The chain has TRBV4-2 and TRBJ1-6; no clear D gene. There are 14 residues in the CDR3. With 5 bases removed from V and 7 bases from J, the gap between germline ends came to 12 bases. Germline loops: CDR1 LGHNA, CDR2 YNFKEQ. CDR3 amino acids: CASSFGLNNSPLHF. The CDR3 region has the DNA TGTGCCAGCAGCTTCGGGCTGAACAATTCACCCCTCCACTTT.

The V gene is TRBV15, the J gene TRBJ2-7, with D uncertain. The CDR3 is made up of 15 amino acids. Germline assignment: CDR1 LNHNV and CDR2 YYDKDF (reference sequence). Trimming shortened V by 3 bases and J by 6 bases, and 18 bases separated the two germline ends. DNA of the CDR3: TGTGCCACCAGCAGTGCCCCGACACGGTTCTCCGAGCAGTACTTC. Encoded protein: CATSSAPTRFSEQYF.

The chain joins TRBV5-4 to TRBJ2-6, with 8 bases aligning to TRBD2. Trimming cost V 6 bases and J 1 base; bases outside gene matches: 9. CDR3 length: 17 residues. Germline CDR1 is SGHNT and CDR2 is YYREEE (reference sequence). The CDR3 bases are TGTGCCAGCAATAGACGGGAGGGGATTTCTGGGGCCAACGTCCTGACTTTC. Amino acid sequence: CASNRREGISGANVLTF.

The gene calls are TRBV11-2 and TRBJ2-3; TRBD2 aligns across 12 bases. V lost 5 bases and J lost 1; bases outside the gene matches: 7. This CDR3 has 17 residues. Germline V gene lookup returns CDR1 SGHAT and CDR2 FQNNGV. The CDR3: CASSPGTSGQGTDTQYF. The CDR3 DNA sequence: TGTGCCAGCAGCCCAGGGACTAGCGGGCAAGGCACAGATACGCAGTATTTT.

The chain joins TRBV9 to TRBJ2-5; 8 bases are a match to TRBD2. The CDR3 is 16 amino acids. The V gene end was trimmed by 4 bases and the J gene end by 1 base; junction bases not matched to a gene: 9. Germline CDR1 is SGDLS and CDR2 is YYNGEE. This CDR3 is CASSPQAGVTQETQYF. CDR3 coding DNA: TGTGCCAGCAGCCCCCAAGCGGGGGTAACCCAAGAGACCCAGTACTTC.

The chain employs TRBV4-3 and TRBJ1-2; D not certain. The germline V and J ends were trimmed by 0 bases and 8 bases, with 13 bases remaining between them. Germline V gene sequence: CDR1 LGHNA, CDR2 YSLEER. The CDR3 covers 14 residues. CDR3 protein: CASSQEGGLGGYTF. CDR3 sequence (DNA): TGCGCCAGCAGCCAAGAGGGAGGGCTGGGGGGCTACACCTTC.

The CDR3 nucleotides read TGTGCCAGCAGTCGACAGCCCAATCAGCCCCAGCATTTT. This codes for CASSRQPNQPQHF. V usage is TRBV12-3 or TRBV12-4 and J usage is TRBJ1-5, with D possibly matching TRBD1 (5 bases). The CDR3 totals 13 residues. Trimming shortened V by 5 bases and J by 3 bases, and 8 bases separated the two germline ends.

The V call is TRBV7-9, the J call TRBJ1-4; D remains ambiguous. The V end lost 4 bases, the J end lost 0 bases, and 12 bases lay between the germline ends. The CDR3 is 16 residues long. Germline V gene sequence: CDR1 SEHNR, CDR2 FQNEAQ (reference sequence). In nucleotides, the CDR3 is TGTGCCAGCAGCTCCCCCGGGTGGGCAACTAATGAAAAACTGTTTTTT. This translates into CASSSPGWATNEKLFF. The whole variable domain, remainder taken from reference TRBV7-9 and TRBJ1-4, is DTGVSQNPRHKITKRGQNVTFRCDPISEHNRLYWYRQTLGQGPEFLTYFQNEAQLEKSRLLSDRFSAERPKGSFSTLEIQRTEQGDSAMYLCASSSPGWATNEKLFFGSGTQLSVL.

The rearrangement joins TRBV24-1 to TRBJ2-6; D may be TRBD1 or TRBD2 (6 bases each). This CDR3 region has 18 residues. Germline CDR1 reads KGHDR; CDR2 reads SFDVKD. Trimming pared 3 bases from V and 0 bases from J, leaving 14 bases between. The CDR3 DNA is TGTGCCACCAGTGATCCCGGAAGGGGGGCCTCTGGGGCCAACGTCCTGACTTTC. This gives the protein CATSDPGRGASGANVLTF.

The rearrangement joins TRBV5-6 to TRBJ2-7, with TRBD1 matching over 7 bases. Germline-derived CDR1 and CDR2 are SGHDT and YYEEEE. V dropped 4 bases and J dropped 6; count of bases not matched to a gene: 10. This CDR3 is built from 14 residues. CDR3 residues: CASSLGQPKGEQYF. The CDR3 DNA is TGTGCCAGCAGCCTGGGACAGCCCAAGGGCGAGCAGTACTTC.

This clone is a singleton in its sample. A junction end diverges from the germline sequence, so it may reflect a read error. The chain uses TRBV7-7 and TRBJ2-3; TRBD2 matches at 9 bases. The CDR3 consists of 16 residues. Germline lookup yields CDR1 SSHAT and CDR2 FNYEAQ (reference sequence). In DNA form, the CDR3 reads TGTGCTAGCAGCCCGCTAGCGGGGTCTAGCACAGATACGCAGTATTTT. Its protein product is CASSPLAGSSTDTQYF.

The chain couples TRBV4-3 to TRBJ2-1; unclear D gene. Per germline, CDR1 LGHNA and CDR2 YSLEER. Trimming took off 2 bases at V and 8 bases at J, with 7 bases between the two ends. The CDR3 length is 12 residues. The CDR3 DNA follows: TGCGCCAGCAGCCAATGGACGGATGAGCAGTTCTTC. Residues: CASSQWTDEQFF.

The gene calls are TRBV5-5 and TRBJ2-1; a possible D gene is TRBD1 (6 bases). This CDR3 is 12 amino acids long. Germline CDR1 reads SGHKS; CDR2 reads YYEKEE (reference sequence). V lost 4 bases to trimming and J lost 10 bases, with 12 bases between them. CDR3 amino acids: CASSLNREEQFF. The DNA for the CDR3 is TGTGCCAGCAGCCTGAACAGGGAAGAGCAGTTCTTC.